What follows are 13 T cell receptor beta chains derived from one specimen sequenced in a study of cytomegalovirus exposure and HLA in healthy donors. 13 Jbeta primers and 60 Vbeta primers were used for the PCR. The assay was immunoSEQ multiplex PCR, and TCRdb's table has in-frame clones only and misses some. The table shows about 140,000 clones, with 70% to 75% occurring only once. What was sequenced was PBMCs. The receptors come from a human donor in good health.

The genes are TRBV5-1 and TRBJ2-2; 7 bases are a match to TRBD1. CDR3 size: 15 residues. After removal of 3 bases from V and 4 bases from J, the junction contained 6 bases not matched to a gene. CDR1 SGHRS and CDR2 YFSETQ come from the germline V gene. The CDR3 reads CASSYYRGSTGELFF. In nucleotides, the CDR3 is TGCGCCAGCAGCTATTACAGGGGAAGCACCGGGGAGCTGTTTTTT. The variable domain in full, with the rest retrieved from reference TRBV5-1 and TRBJ2-2, is KAGVTQTPRYLIKTRGQQVTLSCSPISGHRSVSWYQQTPGQGLQFLFEYFSETQRNKGNFPGRFSGRQFSNSRSEMNVSTLELGDSALYLCASSYYRGSTGELFFGEGSRLTVL.

The chain uses TRBV15 and TRBJ2-3; 7 positions agree with TRBD2. This CDR3 comprises 17 residues. CDR1 is LNHNV and CDR2 is YYDKDF in the germline V gene (reference sequence). V shed 0 bases, J shed 0 bases, and the junction held 6 bases outside the gene matches. As DNA, the CDR3 is TGTGCCACCAGCAGAGAGGGGGGGTCGGCTAGCACAGATACGCAGTATTTT. Translated: CATSREGGSASTDTQYF.

The V gene is TRBV18, the J gene TRBJ1-1; TRBD1 agrees at 9 bases. The CDR3 is 16 amino acids. The germline gives CDR1 KGHSH, CDR2 LQKENI. V lost 1 base to trimming and J lost 3 bases; unmatched junction nucleotides: 6. The CDR3 loop reads CASSPRGTGTHTEAFF. The CDR3 DNA is TGTGCCAGCTCACCACGTGGGACAGGGACCCACACTGAAGCTTTCTTT.

CDR3 DNA: TGTGCCAGCAGCCCACTCACCGGCACTGAAGCTTTCTTT. This translates into CASSPLTGTEAFF. The chain recombines TRBV9 with TRBJ1-1, with D hard to call. The CDR3 is 13 residues long. V was pared by 4 bases and J by 4 bases, with 11 bases between. Germline V gene sequence: CDR1 SGDLS, CDR2 YYNGEE.

V and J are TRBV10-3 and TRBJ2-7, with 15 nucleotides matching TRBD2. The germline V gene has CDR1 ENHRY and CDR2 SYGVKD. V was clipped by 6 bases and J by 2 bases; unmatched bases: 5. This CDR3 has 16 residues. CDR3 in amino acids: CAIRGTSGGSAYEQYF. The DNA for the CDR3 is TGTGCCATCAGAGGGACTAGCGGGGGGTCGGCCTACGAGCAGTACTTC.

V gene TRBV29-1 combines with J gene TRBJ2-5, with 9 nucleotides matching TRBD2. Per the germline V gene, CDR1 is SQVTM and CDR2 is ANQGSEA. V lost 6 bases, J lost 5 bases, and 7 bases stayed unmatched. The CDR3 consists of 13 residues. The CDR3 DNA reads TGCAGCGTACTCGCGGGAGGGCGGGAGACCCAGTACTTC. Translation gives CSVLAGGRETQYF.

This clone was detected only a few times. The chain carries TRBV29-1 and TRBJ1-1, with TRBD1 identical over 7 bases. Germline V gene sequence: CDR1 SQVTM, CDR2 ANQGSEA. The J segment lost 3 bases and the V segment lost 6 bases, leaving 10 bases of the junction unmatched. CDR3 size: 14 residues. CDR3 in amino acids: CSVIRPQGDTEAFF. The CDR3, as DNA: TGCAGCGTCATCCGGCCCCAGGGGGACACTGAAGCTTTCTTT.

The chain uses TRBV5-1 and TRBJ1-6; a weak D match, TRBD1 (5 bases). Germline CDR1 and CDR2: SGHRS and YFSETQ. This CDR3 comprises 14 residues. Trimming stripped 4 bases from V and 7 bases from J, with 12 bases between. The CDR3 loop is CASSADSGNSPLHF. CDR3 sequence (DNA): TGCGCCAGCAGCGCCGACAGTGGCAATTCACCCCTCCACTTT.

This chain uses TRBV4-2 with TRBJ1-2; 8 bases match TRBD1. The CDR3 contains 17 residues. In germline, CDR1 is LGHNA, CDR2 YNFKEQ. V lost 9 bases to trimming and J lost 1 base; unmatched junction nucleotides: 16. The CDR3 sequence: CASHSHRQGAINYGYTF. The CDR3, as DNA: TGTGCCAGTCACTCCCACAGGCAGGGGGCTATTAACTATGGCTACACCTTC.

The chain employs TRBV5-1 and TRBJ2-3, with D uncertain. Trimming removed 4 bases from V and 0 bases from J, with 15 bases in between. Germline V gives CDR1 SGHRS, CDR2 YFSETQ. The CDR3 totals 16 residues. CDR3 sequence (DNA): TGCGCCAGCAGCAGCCAAGCCCCCCTTAGCACAGATACGCAGTATTTT. Translating gives CASSSQAPLSTDTQYF.

This rearrangement joins TRBV6-1 to TRBJ2-1, with a possible D match to TRBD1 (5 bases). The germline V gene has CDR1 MNHNS and CDR2 SASEGT. Trimming took off 2 bases at V and 5 bases at J, with 10 bases between the two ends. This CDR3 is 14 amino acids long. CDR3 amino acids: CASSEQGSNNEQFF. The CDR3, as DNA: TGTGCCAGCAGTGAACAGGGAAGTAACAATGAGCAGTTCTTC.

The chain carries TRBV5-8 and TRBJ2-6; 8 bases match TRBD1. Germline CDR1 is SGHTS and CDR2 is YDEGEE. The CDR3 contains 18 residues. The V gene end was trimmed by 3 bases and the J gene end by 1 base; junction bases not matched to a gene: 9. CDR3 in amino acids: CASSSYRGDWSGANVLTF. The CDR3 coding sequence is TGTGCCAGCAGCTCTTACAGGGGGGATTGGTCTGGGGCCAACGTCCTGACTTTC. Combining the CDR3 with reference TRBV5-8 and TRBJ2-6 gives the whole variable domain EAGVTQSPTHLIKTRGQQATLRCSPISGHTSVYWYQQALGLGLQFLLWYDEGEERNRGNFPPRFSGRQFPNYSSELNVNALELEDSALYLCASSSYRGDWSGANVLTFGAGSRLTVL.

This clone was seen a handful of times. The chain uses TRBV4-2 and TRBJ1-5, with D unresolved. The CDR3 is 15 amino acids. CDR1 and CDR2 from the germline V gene are LGHNA and YNFKEQ. V gave up 0 bases and J gave up 5 bases, with 11 bases separating them. CDR3 DNA sequence: TGTGCCAGCAGCCAAGAAGTCCCGGCGGATCAGCCCCAGCATTTT. This encodes CASSQEVPADQPQHF.